The source of this T cell receptor (beta chain) is a study of blood T cell repertoires in COVID-19. Study overall: There were acute and convalescent COVID-19 samples, and they came from the United States, Italy and Spain. From T cells, B-cell-depleted T cells, or PBMCs came the material, which was cDNA or gDNA.

Original data processing: Reference gene primer amplification yielded estimated nucleated cell counts. Assay: immunoSEQ multiplex PCR; the TCRdb copy retains only in-frame clones and omits some. V, J and clone size derive from that table, while D and trimming were established from the DNA sequence. The sample holds approximately 220,000 clones, approximately 84% seen once. This clonotype originated in a woman aged 60 to 75 with acute or convalescent COVID-19. The sequenced material came from peripheral blood.

The DNA of the CDR3 is TGCGCCAGCAGCCGGGGTCCACTAGTCCCAGAGCAGTACTTC. Translating gives CASSRGPLVPEQYF. The gene calls are TRBV4-1 and TRBJ2-7; D might be TRBD2 (5 bases). Trimming took off 4 bases at V and 7 bases at J, with 17 bases between the two ends. Germline-derived CDR1 and CDR2 are MGHRA and YSYEKL. This CDR3 is built from 14 residues.